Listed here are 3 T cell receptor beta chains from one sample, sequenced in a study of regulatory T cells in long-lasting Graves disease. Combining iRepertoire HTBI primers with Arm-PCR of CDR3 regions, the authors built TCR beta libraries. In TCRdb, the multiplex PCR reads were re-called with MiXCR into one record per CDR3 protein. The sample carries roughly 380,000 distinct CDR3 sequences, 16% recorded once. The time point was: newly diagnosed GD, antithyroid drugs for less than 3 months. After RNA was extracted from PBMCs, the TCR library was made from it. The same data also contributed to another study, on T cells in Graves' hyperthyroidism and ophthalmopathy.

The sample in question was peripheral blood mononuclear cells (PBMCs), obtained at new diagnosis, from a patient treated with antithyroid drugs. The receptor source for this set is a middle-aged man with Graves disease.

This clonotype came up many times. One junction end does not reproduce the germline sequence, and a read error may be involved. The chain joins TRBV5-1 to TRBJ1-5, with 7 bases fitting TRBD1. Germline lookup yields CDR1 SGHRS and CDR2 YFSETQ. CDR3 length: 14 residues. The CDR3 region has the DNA TGCGCCAGCAGCACAGGGGATAGCAGTCAGCCCCAGCATTTT. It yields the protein CASSTGDSSQPQHF.

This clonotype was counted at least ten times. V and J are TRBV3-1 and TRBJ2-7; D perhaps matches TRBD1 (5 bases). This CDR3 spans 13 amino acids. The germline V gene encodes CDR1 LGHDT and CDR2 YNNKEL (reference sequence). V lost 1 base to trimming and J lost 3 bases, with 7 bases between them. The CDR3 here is CASSQVQGYEQYF. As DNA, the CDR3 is TGTGCCAGCAGCCAAGTCCAGGGCTACGAGCAGTACTTC.

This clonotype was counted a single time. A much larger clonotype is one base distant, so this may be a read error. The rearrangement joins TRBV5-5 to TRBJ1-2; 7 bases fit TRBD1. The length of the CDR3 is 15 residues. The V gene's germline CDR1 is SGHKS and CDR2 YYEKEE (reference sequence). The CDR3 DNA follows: TGTGCCAGCAGCTCGGGGCCGGGACAGACCTATAGCTACACCTTC. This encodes CASSSGPGQTYSYTF.